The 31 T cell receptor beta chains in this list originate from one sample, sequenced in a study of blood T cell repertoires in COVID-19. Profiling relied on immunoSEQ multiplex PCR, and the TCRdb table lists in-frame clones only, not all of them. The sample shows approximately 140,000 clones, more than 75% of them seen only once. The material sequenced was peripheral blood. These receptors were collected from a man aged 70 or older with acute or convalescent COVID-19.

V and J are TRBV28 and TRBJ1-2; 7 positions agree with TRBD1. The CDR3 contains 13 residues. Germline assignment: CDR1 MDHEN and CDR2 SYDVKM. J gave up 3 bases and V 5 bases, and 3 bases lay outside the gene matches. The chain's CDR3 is CASSIDRDYGYTF. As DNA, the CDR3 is TGTGCCAGCAGTATCGACAGGGACTATGGCTACACCTTC.

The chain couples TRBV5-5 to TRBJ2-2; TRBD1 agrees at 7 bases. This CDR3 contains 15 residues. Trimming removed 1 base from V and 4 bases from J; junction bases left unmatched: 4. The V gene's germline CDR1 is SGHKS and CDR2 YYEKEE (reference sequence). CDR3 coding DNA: TGTGCCAGCAGCTTGAGACAGGGCGTCACCGGGGAGCTGTTTTTT. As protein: CASSLRQGVTGELFF.

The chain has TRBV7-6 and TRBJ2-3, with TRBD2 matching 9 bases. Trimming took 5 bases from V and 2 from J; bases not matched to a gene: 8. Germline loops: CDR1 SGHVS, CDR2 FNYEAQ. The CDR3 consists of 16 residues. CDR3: CASSQSGGPNTDTQYF. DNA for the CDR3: TGTGCCAGCAGCCAAAGCGGGGGGCCCAACACAGATACGCAGTATTTT.

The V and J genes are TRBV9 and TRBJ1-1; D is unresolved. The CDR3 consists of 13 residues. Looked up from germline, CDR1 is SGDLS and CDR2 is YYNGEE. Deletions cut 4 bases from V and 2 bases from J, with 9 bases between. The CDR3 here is CASSPRTNTEAFF. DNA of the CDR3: TGTGCCAGCAGCCCGCGTACTAACACTGAAGCTTTCTTT.

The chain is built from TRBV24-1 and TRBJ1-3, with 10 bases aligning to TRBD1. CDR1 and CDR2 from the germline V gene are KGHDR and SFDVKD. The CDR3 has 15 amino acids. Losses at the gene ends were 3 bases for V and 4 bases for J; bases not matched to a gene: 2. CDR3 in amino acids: CATSDGDRGGNTIYF. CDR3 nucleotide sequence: TGTGCCACCAGTGATGGGGACAGGGGAGGAAACACCATATATTTT.

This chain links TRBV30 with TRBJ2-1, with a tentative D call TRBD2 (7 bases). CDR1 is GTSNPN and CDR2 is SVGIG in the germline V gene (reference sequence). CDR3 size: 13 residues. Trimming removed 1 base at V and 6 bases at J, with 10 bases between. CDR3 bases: TGTGCCTGGAGTGGCGGGGGCCCCAATGAGCAGTTCTTC. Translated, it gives CAWSGGGPNEQFF.

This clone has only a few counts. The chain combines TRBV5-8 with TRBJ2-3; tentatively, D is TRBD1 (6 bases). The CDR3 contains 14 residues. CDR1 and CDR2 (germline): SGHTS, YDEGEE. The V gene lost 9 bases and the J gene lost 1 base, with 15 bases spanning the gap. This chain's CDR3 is CATYRDTGTDTQYF. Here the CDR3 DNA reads TGTGCCACCTACCGGGACACCGGCACAGATACGCAGTATTTT.

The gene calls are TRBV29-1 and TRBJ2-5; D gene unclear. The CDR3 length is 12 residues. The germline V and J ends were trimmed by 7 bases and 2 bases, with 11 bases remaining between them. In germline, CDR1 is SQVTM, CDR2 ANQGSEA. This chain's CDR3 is CSDTQAQETQYF. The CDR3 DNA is TGCAGCGATACCCAGGCTCAAGAGACCCAGTACTTC.

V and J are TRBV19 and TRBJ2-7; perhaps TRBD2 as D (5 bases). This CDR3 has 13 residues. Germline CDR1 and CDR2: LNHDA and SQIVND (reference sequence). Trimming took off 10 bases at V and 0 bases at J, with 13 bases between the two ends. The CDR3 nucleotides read TGTGCCACACGAGAGGGCAGCTCCTACGAGCAGTACTTC. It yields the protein CATREGSSYEQYF.

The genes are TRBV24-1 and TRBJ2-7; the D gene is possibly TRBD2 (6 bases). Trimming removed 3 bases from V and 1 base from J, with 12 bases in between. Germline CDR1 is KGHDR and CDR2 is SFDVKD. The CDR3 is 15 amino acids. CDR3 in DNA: TGTGCCACCAGTGATGGGGACTTATGGTCCTACGAGCAGTACTTC. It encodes CATSDGDLWSYEQYF.

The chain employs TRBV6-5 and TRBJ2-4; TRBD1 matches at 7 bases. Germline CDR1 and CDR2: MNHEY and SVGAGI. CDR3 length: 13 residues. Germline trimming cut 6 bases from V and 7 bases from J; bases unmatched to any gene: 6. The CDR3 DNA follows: TGTGCCAGCAGGATAGGACAGGCCAACATTCAGTACTTC. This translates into CASRIGQANIQYF.

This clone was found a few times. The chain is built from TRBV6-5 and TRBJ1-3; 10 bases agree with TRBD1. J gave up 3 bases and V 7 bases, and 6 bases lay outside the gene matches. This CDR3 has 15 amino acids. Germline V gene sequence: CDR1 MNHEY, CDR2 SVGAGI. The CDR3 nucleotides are TGTGCCAGCACCCGACAGGGGGCGAGTGGAAACACCATATATTTT. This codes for CASTRQGASGNTIYF.

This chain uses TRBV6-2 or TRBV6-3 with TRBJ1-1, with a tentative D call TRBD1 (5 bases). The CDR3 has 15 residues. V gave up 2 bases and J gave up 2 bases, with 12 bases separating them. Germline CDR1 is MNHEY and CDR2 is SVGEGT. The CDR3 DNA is TGTGCCAGCAGTTACGGACAACCCATTAACACTGAAGCTTTCTTT. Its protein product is CASSYGQPINTEAFF.

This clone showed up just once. The CDR3 here is CASSKRQGVAGNTIYF. CDR3 nucleotide sequence: TGTGCCAGCAGTAAGAGACAGGGGGTCGCTGGAAACACCATATATTTT. The V and J genes are TRBV27 and TRBJ1-3; 9 nucleotides agree with TRBD1. The CDR3 is made up of 16 amino acids. Germline CDR1 and CDR2: MNHEY and SMNVEV (reference sequence). The V and J ends lost 5 bases and 2 bases, in that order; junction bases with no gene match: 7.

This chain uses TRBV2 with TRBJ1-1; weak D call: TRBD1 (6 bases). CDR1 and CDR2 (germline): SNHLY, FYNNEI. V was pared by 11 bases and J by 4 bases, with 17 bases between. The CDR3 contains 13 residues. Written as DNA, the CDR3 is TGTGCCTCGCGGGAGGGGGTCGGCACTGAAGCTTTCTTT. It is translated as CASREGVGTEAFF.

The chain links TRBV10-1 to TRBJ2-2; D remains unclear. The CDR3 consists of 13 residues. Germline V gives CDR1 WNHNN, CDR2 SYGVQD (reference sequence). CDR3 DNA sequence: TGCCCCCCCAGCCGACTCGTCCCCGGGGAGCTGTTTTTT. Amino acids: CPPSRLVPGELFF.

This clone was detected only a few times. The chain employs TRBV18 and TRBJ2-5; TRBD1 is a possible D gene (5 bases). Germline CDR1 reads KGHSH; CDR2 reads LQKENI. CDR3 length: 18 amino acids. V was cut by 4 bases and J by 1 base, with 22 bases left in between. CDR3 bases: TGTGCCAGCTCACGTATGGCGGCCCTTCAGGGTGGCCAAGAGACCCAGTACTTC. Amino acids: CASSRMAALQGGQETQYF.

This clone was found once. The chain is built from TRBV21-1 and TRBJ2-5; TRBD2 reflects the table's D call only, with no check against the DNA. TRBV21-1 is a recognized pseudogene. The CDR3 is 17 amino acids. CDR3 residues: CASSKDTGTSGGETQYF. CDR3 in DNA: TGTGCCAGCAGCAAGGACACCGGGACTAGCGGGGGTGAGACCCAGTACTTC.

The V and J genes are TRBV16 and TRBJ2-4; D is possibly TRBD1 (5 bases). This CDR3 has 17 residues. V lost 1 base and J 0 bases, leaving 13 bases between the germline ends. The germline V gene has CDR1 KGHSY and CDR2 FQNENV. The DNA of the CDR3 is TGTGCCAGCAGCCAATTGGGGCCTACCCTAGCCAAAAACATTCAGTACTTC. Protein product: CASSQLGPTLAKNIQYF. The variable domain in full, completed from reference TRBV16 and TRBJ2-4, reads GEEVAQTPKHLVRGEGQKAKLYCAPIKGHSYVFWYQQVLKNEFKFLISFQNENVFDETGMPKERFSAKCLPNSPCSLEIQATKLEDSAVYFCASSQLGPTLAKNIQYFGAGTRLSVL.

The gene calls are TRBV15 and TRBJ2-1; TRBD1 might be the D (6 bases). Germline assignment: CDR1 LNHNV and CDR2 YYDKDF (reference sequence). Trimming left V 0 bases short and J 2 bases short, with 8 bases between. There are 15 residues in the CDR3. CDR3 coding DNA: TGTGCCACCAGCAGAGATCAGGGGCCCTACAATGAGCAGTTCTTC. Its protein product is CATSRDQGPYNEQFF. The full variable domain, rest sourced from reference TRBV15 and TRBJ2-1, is DAMVIQNPRYQVTQFGKPVTLSCSQTLNHNVMYWYQQKSSQAPKLLFHYYDKDFNNEADTPDNFQSRRPNTSFCFLDIRSPGLGDTAMYLCATSRDQGPYNEQFFGPGTRLTVL.

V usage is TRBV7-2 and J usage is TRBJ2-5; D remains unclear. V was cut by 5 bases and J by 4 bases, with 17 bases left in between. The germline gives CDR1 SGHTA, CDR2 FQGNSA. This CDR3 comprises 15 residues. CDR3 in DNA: TGTGCCAGCAGCCCCCGGGTGGCTCCTGGAGAGACCCAGTACTTC. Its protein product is CASSPRVAPGETQYF.

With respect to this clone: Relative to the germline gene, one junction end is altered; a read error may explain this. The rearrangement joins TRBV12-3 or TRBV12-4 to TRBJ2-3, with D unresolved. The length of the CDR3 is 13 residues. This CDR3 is CACRVTSTDTQYF. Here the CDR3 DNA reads TGTGCCTGCAGAGTGACTAGCACAGATACGCAGTATTTT.

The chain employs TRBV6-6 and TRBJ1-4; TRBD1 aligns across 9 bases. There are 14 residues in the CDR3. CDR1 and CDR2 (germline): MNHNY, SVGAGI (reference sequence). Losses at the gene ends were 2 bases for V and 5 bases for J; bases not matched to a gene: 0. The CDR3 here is CASSYGQGNEKLFF. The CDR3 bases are TGTGCCAGCAGTTACGGACAGGGGAATGAAAAACTGTTTTTT.

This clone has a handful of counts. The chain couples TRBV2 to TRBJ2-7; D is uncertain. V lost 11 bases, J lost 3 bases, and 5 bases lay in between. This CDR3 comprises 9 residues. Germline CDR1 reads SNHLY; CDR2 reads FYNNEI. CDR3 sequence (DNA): TGTGCCTACGGCTACGAGCAGTACTTC. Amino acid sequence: CAYGYEQYF. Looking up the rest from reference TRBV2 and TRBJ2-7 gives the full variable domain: EPEVTQTPSHQVTQMGQEVILRCVPISNHLYFYWYRQILGQKVEFLVSFYNNEISEKSEIFDDQFSVERPDGSNFTLKIRSTKLEDSAMYFCAYGYEQYFGPGTRLTVT.

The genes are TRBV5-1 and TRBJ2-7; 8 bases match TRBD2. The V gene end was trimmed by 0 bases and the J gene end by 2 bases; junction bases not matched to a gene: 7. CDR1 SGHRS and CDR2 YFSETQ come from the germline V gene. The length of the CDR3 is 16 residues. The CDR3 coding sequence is TGCGCCAGCAGCTTGGGGCCAGCGGGAGCGACCTACGAGCAGTACTTC. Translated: CASSLGPAGATYEQYF.

CDR3 loop: CASSLQSGRAKPYF. CDR3 nucleotides: TGTGCCAGCAGTTTACAAAGCGGGAGGGCCAAACCGTATTTT. The rearrangement uses TRBV28 and TRBJ2-3; 10 bases are shared with TRBD2. This CDR3 spans 14 amino acids. Trimming at V came to 2 bases and at J to 14 bases, leaving 10 bases not matched to a gene. The V gene's germline CDR1 is MDHEN and CDR2 SYDVKM.

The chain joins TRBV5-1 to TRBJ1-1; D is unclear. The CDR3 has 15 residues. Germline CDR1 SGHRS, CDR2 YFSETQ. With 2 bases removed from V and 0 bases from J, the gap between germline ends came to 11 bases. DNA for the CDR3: TGCGCCAGCAGCTTTCAATCGGGTATGAACACTGAAGCTTTCTTT. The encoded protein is CASSFQSGMNTEAFF.

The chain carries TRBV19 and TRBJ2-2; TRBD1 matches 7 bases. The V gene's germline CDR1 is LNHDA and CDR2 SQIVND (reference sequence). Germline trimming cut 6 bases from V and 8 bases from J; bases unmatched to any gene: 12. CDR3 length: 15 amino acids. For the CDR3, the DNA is TGTGCCAGTAGATCTTCCTCAGGGGGTCCGGGGGAGCTGTTTTTT. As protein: CASRSSSGGPGELFF.

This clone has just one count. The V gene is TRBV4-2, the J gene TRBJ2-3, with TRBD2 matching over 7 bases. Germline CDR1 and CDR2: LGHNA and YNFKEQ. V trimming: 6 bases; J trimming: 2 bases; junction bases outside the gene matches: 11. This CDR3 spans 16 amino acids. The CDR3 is CASRAEGLADTDTQYF. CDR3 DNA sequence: TGTGCCAGCAGGGCGGAGGGGCTAGCGGACACAGATACGCAGTATTTT.

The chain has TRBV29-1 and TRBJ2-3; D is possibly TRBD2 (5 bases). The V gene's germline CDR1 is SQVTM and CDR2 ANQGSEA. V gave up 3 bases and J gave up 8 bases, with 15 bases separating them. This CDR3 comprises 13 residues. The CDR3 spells CSVDGGPFGTQYF. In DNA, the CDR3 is TGCAGCGTTGATGGCGGGCCGTTTGGTACGCAGTATTTT.

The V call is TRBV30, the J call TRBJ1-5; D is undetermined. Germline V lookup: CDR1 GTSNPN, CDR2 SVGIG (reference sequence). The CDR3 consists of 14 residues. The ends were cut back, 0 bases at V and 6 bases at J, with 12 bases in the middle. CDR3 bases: TGTGCCTGGAGTGTACTGGGAGGCCCTCAGCCCCAGCATTTT. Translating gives CAWSVLGGPQPQHF.